Listed below are T cell receptor beta chains from one sample, sequenced in a study of cytomegalovirus exposure and HLA in healthy donors. Measured with immunoSEQ multiplex PCR; TCRdb has only the in-frame clones, and not every one. The sample has about 93,000 clones, 60% to 85% seen once. Sequencing was done on a sample of PBMCs. These receptors originate from a boy younger than 18 in good health and CMV-seronegative. Both conserved end residues are part of each CDR3. A D gene is named only where the DNA matches it firmly. Clone size is not always given. Where it is, it says once, few, many or a class for expanded clones.

TRBV2,.,TRBJ2-1,.,CAQFLEDEQFF
TRBV29-1,TRBD1,TRBJ2-7,.,CSVVGTGVSYEQYF
TRBV4-2,TRBD2,TRBJ2-1,.,CASSQDGSSGSNEQFF
TRBV27,TRBD1,TRBJ2-7,.,CASSYRGPLSYEQYF
TRBV28,TRBD1,TRBJ2-3,.,CASSDSGQGPDTQYF
TRBV4-2,TRBD2,TRBJ2-1,.,CASSHPGLDSYNEQFF
TRBV28,.,TRBJ1-1,few,CASSSEGNTEAFF
TRBV10-1,TRBD1,TRBJ1-5,.,CAIYRGGNQPQHF
TRBV6-5,TRBD2,TRBJ2-7,.,CASSSPVAGGPYF
TRBV28,.,TRBJ2-1,once,CASSLQGINEQFF
TRBV28,.,TRBJ2-7,.,CASSRLTGAYEQYF
TRBV30,.,TRBJ1-1,.,CAWSVGATTGAFF
TRBV15,TRBD2,TRBJ2-3,few,CATSSGAGGTDTQYF
TRBV14,.,TRBJ1-1,.,CASSQGRGGTVGEAFF
TRBV15,.,TRBJ2-7,.,CATGPSVYEQYF
TRBV19,.,TRBJ1-1,.,CASRWMREKDTEAFF
TRBV4-3,TRBD2,TRBJ2-1,.,CASSYQRDYYNEQFF
TRBV2,TRBD1,TRBJ1-4,.,CASRGQGRFNEKLFF
TRBV6-6,.,TRBJ2-7,few,CASKTPTGTPPYEQYF
TRBV28,.,TRBJ2-5,.,CASSPRGWRGETQYF
TRBV7-2,TRBD1,TRBJ2-5,once,CASSLLLRQGASETQYF
TRBV7-9,TRBD2,TRBJ2-7,.,CASSLGEGVYEQYF
TRBV7-8,TRBD1,TRBJ1-2,.,CASSPDRALVYGYTF
TRBV27,.,TRBJ1-2,.,CASSFETGNGYTF
TRBV7-2,.,TRBJ2-6,.,CASSLRQTHSGANVLTF
TRBV9,.,TRBJ1-1,few,CASSVQGNTEAFF
TRBV28,TRBD1,TRBJ1-4,.,CASRLLQGPRKLFF
TRBV11-1,TRBD2,TRBJ2-7,.,CASSPTGEGGYEQYF
TRBV7-3,TRBD2,TRBJ2-3,few,CASSPGLATDTQYF
TRBV14,.,TRBJ1-1,.,CASSKAGINTEAFF
TRBV6-4,TRBD1,TRBJ2-1,.,CASSPAGTGGYNEQFF
TRBV4-3,TRBD1,TRBJ1-5,.,CASSQEDGTVDRVEYSNQPQHF
TRBV25-1,.,TRBJ1-1,.,CASSHRELGNTEAFF
TRBV7-2,TRBD1,TRBJ1-2,.,CASSVRQGSAYGYTF
TRBV7-8,TRBD1,TRBJ2-5,.,CASSLAPDRGRGETQYF
TRBV19,.,TRBJ2-1,.,CATDGAYNEQFF
TRBV28,.,TRBJ1-1,few,CATTVGGTEAFF
TRBV29-1,.,TRBJ1-1,.,CSVGLTEAFF
TRBV5-1,.,TRBJ2-1,few,CASSLARDEQFF
TRBV7-3,.,TRBJ1-6,.,CASSLTLGGDSPLHF